What follows are 11 T cell receptor beta chains derived from one specimen sequenced in a study of shared clonotypes between healthy human individuals. Libraries were prepared by immunoSEQ multiplex PCR; TCRdb keeps only in-frame clonotypes and omits some of them. The sample holds 2 million to 2.5 million clones, 92% seen once. The sample taken for sequencing was naive CD4+ T cells from PBMCs. Subset specified: CD45RA+ positively selected. Receptors originate from a man between 18 and 29 years old in good health. Some clones in this sample may be carry-over from other donors' samples.

J is TRBJ2-5 and V is TRBV7-3; 14 nucleotides align to TRBD2. With V trimmed by 5 bases and J by 7 bases, 9 bases remained unmatched. This CDR3 has 16 amino acids. From germline, CDR1 is SGHTA and CDR2 FQGTGA. CDR3 in DNA: TGTGCCAGCAGCCCTCAGGGGACTAGCGGGGGCGGGACCCAGTACTTC. It translates to CASSPQGTSGGGTQYF.

This clone has a single count. The chain recombines TRBV2 with TRBJ1-2; 8 bases are a match to TRBD1. CDR3 size: 15 residues. V was clipped by 7 bases and J by 11 bases; unmatched bases: 18. CDR1 is SNHLY, CDR2 FYNNEI, per germline. The CDR3 DNA sequence: TGTGCCAGCACCCTCCTCCCAGGGGGCGGCGGAAAGTACACCTTC. This codes for CASTLLPGGGGKYTF.

The V call is TRBV9, the J call TRBJ2-1; a possible D gene is TRBD2 (5 bases). Germline V gene data show CDR1 as SGDLS and CDR2 as YYNGEE. The CDR3 consists of 17 residues. Trimming shortened V by 4 bases and J by 7 bases, and 24 bases separated the two germline ends. The CDR3 is CASSPDPLANTRNEQFF. The CDR3 DNA reads as TGTGCCAGCAGCCCCGACCCATTGGCTAACACTAGGAATGAGCAGTTCTTC.

This clone was observed once. The rearrangement joins TRBV19 to TRBJ2-7; the match to TRBD2 covers 11 bases. The V gene's germline CDR1 is LNHDA and CDR2 SQIVND (reference sequence). After removal of 5 bases from V and 5 bases from J, the junction contained 14 bases not matched to a gene. The CDR3 is made up of 17 amino acids. In nucleotides, the CDR3 is TGTGCCAGTAGTTCCAAATTCCAGACTAGCGGGACCCACGAGCAGTACTTC. This encodes CASSSKFQTSGTHEQYF. Supplemented by reference TRBV19 and TRBJ2-7, the full variable domain reads DGGITQSPKYLFRKEGQNVTLSCEQNLNHDAMYWYRQDPGQGLRLIYYSQIVNDFQKGDIAEGYSVSREKKESFPLTVTSAQKNPTAFYLCASSSKFQTSGTHEQYFGPGTRLTVT.

This sequence joins TRBV28 and TRBJ2-2; TRBD2 aligns across 11 bases. Germline CDR1 and CDR2: MDHEN and SYDVKM. V gave up 5 bases and J gave up 1 base; unmatched junction bases: 6. The CDR3 has 17 residues. The CDR3 DNA reads as TGTGCCAGCAGTCCGGCCGGACTAGCGGGGAACACCGGGGAGCTGTTTTTT. Translation gives CASSPAGLAGNTGELFF.

V is TRBV11-2 and J is TRBJ2-1, with no clear D. The CDR3 extends over 15 amino acids. V was shortened by 6 bases and J by 3 bases, with 15 bases between the two germline ends. CDR1 SGHAT and CDR2 FQNNGV come from the germline V gene. The CDR3 protein is CASRTFGQVYNEQFF. For the CDR3, the DNA is TGTGCCAGCAGGACCTTTGGGCAGGTCTACAATGAGCAGTTCTTC.

This rearrangement joins TRBV7-3 to TRBJ2-3; TRBD2 agrees at 10 bases. CDR3 length equals 15 residues. The germline gives CDR1 SGHTA, CDR2 FQGTGA. With 5 bases clipped from V and 0 bases from J, the junction kept 2 bases outside the gene matches. The CDR3 reads CASSKLAGSTDTQYF. The CDR3 bases are TGTGCCAGCAGCAAACTAGCGGGGAGCACAGATACGCAGTATTTT.

The V gene is TRBV7-2, the J gene TRBJ2-7, with TRBD1 identical over 7 bases. V was clipped by 10 bases and J by 4 bases; unmatched bases: 10. Germline CDR1 SGHTA, CDR2 FQGNSA. CDR3 size: 13 residues. The CDR3 reads CATARDRQYEQYF. DNA for the CDR3: TGTGCCACTGCGAGGGACAGACAATACGAGCAGTACTTC.

This clone was observed a handful of times. CDR3 loop: CASSFSEDSEAFF. As DNA, the CDR3 is TGCGCCAGCAGCTTCTCCGAGGACTCTGAAGCTTTCTTT. The chain employs TRBV5-1 and TRBJ1-1, with D unresolved. The V gene's germline CDR1 is SGHRS and CDR2 YFSETQ. The CDR3 runs 13 residues. Trimming cost V 2 bases and J 6 bases, with 11 bases left between them.

The rearrangement links TRBV5-1 to TRBJ2-7; 8 positions agree with TRBD1. The ends lost 4 bases at V and 0 bases at J; junction bases unmatched: 12. This CDR3 is built from 17 residues. Germline values: CDR1 SGHRS, CDR2 YFSETQ. The CDR3 sequence is CASSKAGTGRFSYEQYF. CDR3 bases: TGCGCCAGCAGCAAGGCCGGGACAGGCCGGTTCTCCTACGAGCAGTACTTC.

This chain uses TRBV28 with TRBJ2-4; D is possibly TRBD1 or TRBD2 (7 bases each). The V end lost 2 bases, the J end lost 1 base, and 18 bases lay between the germline ends. The CDR3 runs 18 residues. Germline V gives CDR1 MDHEN, CDR2 SYDVKM. DNA of the CDR3: TGTGCCAGCAGTTTAATCCCAGGGGGGGGCTTCGCCAAAAACATTCAGTACTTC. It translates to CASSLIPGGGFAKNIQYF.